This TCR beta chain originates from a study of blood T cell repertoires in COVID-19. For the study at large: Sites in the United States, Italy and Spain provided acute and convalescent COVID-19 samples. The analysed material was cDNA or gDNA that came from T cells, B-cell-depleted T cells, or PBMCs.

Original methodology: Scientists estimated how many nucleated cells there were by amplifying reference gene primers. TCRdb keeps only in-frame clones here, not all; method: immunoSEQ multiplex PCR. The V and J calls and the clone size are those of that table, but D and trimming were determined from the DNA. The sample lists approximately 91,000 clones, 60% to 85% seen once, with roughly a tenth in the top ten. V lost 4 bases, J lost 4 bases, and 4 bases stayed unmatched. The CDR3 length is 16 residues. Germline-derived CDR1 and CDR2 are WSHSY and SAAADI. The material sequenced was peripheral blood. The sequence came from an elderly woman with acute or convalescent COVID-19. The V and J genes are TRBV10-2 and TRBJ2-1, with 13 nucleotides matching TRBD2. The CDR3 DNA follows: TGCGCCAGCAGTGGGACTAGCGGGGGAGTATACAATGAGCAGTTCTTC. Residues: CASSGTSGGVYNEQFF.